Shown below are 13 T cell receptor beta chains from a single sample sequenced in a study of cytomegalovirus exposure and HLA in healthy donors. 60 Vbeta and 13 Jbeta primers were used in PCR. The protocol was immunoSEQ multiplex PCR, while the TCRdb copy is restricted to in-frame clones and leaves out a portion. The data show tens of thousands of clones, with 75% seen just once and about 2.2% held by the top ten. The sequenced sample consisted of PBMCs. The receptor source for this set is a man in his forties or fifties in good health and CMV-seronegative.

V and J are TRBV6-4 and TRBJ2-6; D is undetermined. V lost 0 bases, J lost 0 bases, and 6 bases lay in between. The CDR3 has 16 amino acids. Germline V gene data show CDR1 as MRHNA and CDR2 as SNTAGT. The CDR3 nucleotides are TGTGCCAGCAGTGACTCTAGCAGCTCTGGGGCCAACGTCCTGACTTTC. As protein: CASSDSSSSGANVLTF.

The chain recombines TRBV7-8 with TRBJ1-1, with TRBD1 identical over 8 bases. The germline V gene encodes CDR1 SGHVS and CDR2 FQNEAQ. After removal of 1 base from V and 3 bases from J, the junction contained 4 bases not matched to a gene. This CDR3 region has 15 residues. The CDR3 DNA reads as TGTGCCAGCAGCTTAGTGGGGACAGGATACACTGAAGCTTTCTTT. Amino acids: CASSLVGTGYTEAFF.

This clone was seen a single time. This chain connects TRBV28 to TRBJ1-1, with 7 bases matching TRBD1. Germline CDR1 reads MDHEN; CDR2 reads SYDVKM. The CDR3 consists of 12 residues. The junction had 1 base not matched to a gene; V was cut back by 3 bases and J by 6 bases. CDR3 in DNA: TGTGCCAGCAGTTTGCAGGGGGCTGAAGCTTTCTTT. This encodes CASSLQGAEAFF.

This clone was detected only a few times. The CDR3 sequence: CASSPGGSSYEQYF. CDR3 nucleotides: TGTGCCAGCAGCCCAGGGGGCAGCTCCTACGAGCAGTACTTC. V and J are TRBV9 and TRBJ2-7; 8 bases align to TRBD1. Germline V CDR1 and CDR2: SGDLS, YYNGEE. The ends lost 4 bases at V and 0 bases at J; junction bases unmatched: 3. The CDR3 has 14 residues.

J is TRBJ2-5 and V is TRBV19, with 7 bases fitting TRBD1. V was pared by 5 bases and J by 4 bases, with 13 bases of the junction left unmatched. The CDR3 runs 16 residues. Per the germline V gene, CDR1 is LNHDA and CDR2 is SQIVND (reference sequence). CDR3 coding DNA: TGTGCCAGTAGTGCCCCCCGACAGGGTATGAGAGAGACCCAGTACTTC. The encoded protein is CASSAPRQGMRETQYF.

V and J are TRBV5-1 and TRBJ2-1, with D unclear. There are 14 residues in the CDR3. Per the germline V gene, CDR1 is SGHRS and CDR2 is YFSETQ. The V gene lost 4 bases and the J gene lost 5 bases, with 13 bases spanning the gap. Here the CDR3 DNA reads TGCGCCAGCAGCCGGAAGGTTGCGGACAATGAGCAGTTCTTC. Residues: CASSRKVADNEQFF.

V usage is TRBV19 and J usage is TRBJ2-7; D perhaps matches TRBD2 (6 bases). The CDR3 spans 14 residues. Germline V gene data show CDR1 as LNHDA and CDR2 as SQIVND (reference sequence). Trimming shortened V by 3 bases and J by 2 bases, and 11 bases separated the two germline ends. The CDR3 DNA sequence: TGTGCCAGTAGTATCGGGGGAGCCACCTACGAGCAGTACTTC. This codes for CASSIGGATYEQYF.

V usage is TRBV13 and J usage is TRBJ1-1; 9 bases line up with TRBD1. Germline V gene lookup returns CDR1 PRHDT and CDR2 FYEKMQ (reference sequence). This CDR3 is 15 amino acids long. The ends lost 3 bases at V and 1 base at J; junction bases unmatched: 3. CDR3 sequence (DNA): TGTGCCAGCAGCTTGACAGGGGGGACGAACACTGAAGCTTTCTTT. Its protein is CASSLTGGTNTEAFF.

This clone was counted only a few times. The chain has TRBV4-1 and TRBJ2-3; possible D gene TRBD1, 6 bases. CDR3 size: 15 residues. Germline CDR1 MGHRA, CDR2 YSYEKL. V was trimmed by 0 bases and J by 8 bases, leaving 15 bases between them. The CDR3 here is CASSQELTGSGTQYF. Written as DNA, the CDR3 is TGCGCCAGCAGCCAAGAACTTACAGGGAGCGGTACGCAGTATTTT.

The chain carries TRBV5-4 and TRBJ1-2; 7 nucleotides agree with TRBD1. Germline CDR1 reads SGHNT; CDR2 reads YYREEE (reference sequence). Unmatched junction bases numbered 3, after V lost 5 bases and J lost 2 bases. The CDR3 is made up of 13 amino acids. CDR3 sequence reads: CASRVQGNYGYTF. CDR3 DNA sequence: TGTGCCAGCAGGGTACAGGGGAACTATGGCTACACCTTC.

The DNA for the CDR3 is TGTGCCAGCAGTTTTACTCTGTACACTGAAGCTTTCTTT. Translated, it gives CASSFTLYTEAFF. The V and J genes are TRBV27 and TRBJ1-1, with D unclear. Germline V gives CDR1 MNHEY, CDR2 SMNVEV (reference sequence). V was pared by 3 bases and J by 3 bases, with 8 bases between. The CDR3 is 13 amino acids.

The chain carries TRBV2 and TRBJ2-7, with 9 bases fitting TRBD1. J gave up 4 bases and V 5 bases, and 3 bases lay outside the gene matches. CDR3 size: 13 residues. CDR1 and CDR2 (germline): SNHLY, FYNNEI. As DNA, the CDR3 is TGTGCCAGCAGTTTCGACAGGGGGTACGAGCAGTACTTC. It encodes CASSFDRGYEQYF.

The rearrangement links TRBV5-4 to TRBJ2-2; no reliable D call. The CDR3 runs to 13 residues. The V and J ends lost 0 bases and 5 bases respectively, with 5 bases between them. Per the germline V gene, CDR1 is SGHNT and CDR2 is YYREEE (reference sequence). The DNA of the CDR3 is TGTGCCAGCAGCTTGGCCGTTACCGGGGAGCTGTTTTTT. Protein: CASSLAVTGELFF.